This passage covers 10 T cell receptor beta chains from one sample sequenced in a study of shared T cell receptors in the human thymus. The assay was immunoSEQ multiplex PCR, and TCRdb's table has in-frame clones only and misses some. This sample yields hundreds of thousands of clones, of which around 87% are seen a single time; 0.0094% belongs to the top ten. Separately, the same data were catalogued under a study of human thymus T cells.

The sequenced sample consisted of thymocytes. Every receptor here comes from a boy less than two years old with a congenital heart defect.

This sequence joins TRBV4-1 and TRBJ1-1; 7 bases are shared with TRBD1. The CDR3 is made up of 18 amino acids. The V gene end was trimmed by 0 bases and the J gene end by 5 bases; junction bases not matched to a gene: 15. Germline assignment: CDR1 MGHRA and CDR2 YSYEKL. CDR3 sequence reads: CASSQEGTGGRGWTEAFF. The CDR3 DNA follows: TGCGCCAGCAGCCAAGAGGGGACCGGAGGCAGGGGGTGGACTGAAGCTTTCTTT.

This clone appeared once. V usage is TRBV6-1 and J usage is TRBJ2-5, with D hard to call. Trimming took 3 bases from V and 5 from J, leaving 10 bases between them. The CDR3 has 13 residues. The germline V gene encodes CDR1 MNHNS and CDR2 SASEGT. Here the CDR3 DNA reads TGTGCCAGCAGTGATGGGCTACGGGAGACCCAGTACTTC. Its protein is CASSDGLRETQYF.

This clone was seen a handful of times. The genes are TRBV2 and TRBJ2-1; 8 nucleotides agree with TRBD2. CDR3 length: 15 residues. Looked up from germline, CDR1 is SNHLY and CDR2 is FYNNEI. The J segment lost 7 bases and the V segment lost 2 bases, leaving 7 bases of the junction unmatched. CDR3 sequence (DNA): TGTGCCAGCAGTGAAAGGGCGGGAGGCTCTAATGAGCAGTTCTTC. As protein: CASSERAGGSNEQFF.

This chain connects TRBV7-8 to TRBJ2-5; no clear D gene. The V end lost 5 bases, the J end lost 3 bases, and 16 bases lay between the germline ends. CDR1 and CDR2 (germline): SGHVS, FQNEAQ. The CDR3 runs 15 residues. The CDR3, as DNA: TGTGCCAGCAGCCGACTTACCCCCGGAAAAGAGACCCAGTACTTC. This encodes CASSRLTPGKETQYF.

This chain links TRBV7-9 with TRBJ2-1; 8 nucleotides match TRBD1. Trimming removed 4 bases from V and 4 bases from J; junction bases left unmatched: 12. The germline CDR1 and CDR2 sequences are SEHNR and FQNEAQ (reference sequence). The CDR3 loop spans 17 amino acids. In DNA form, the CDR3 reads TGTGCCAGCAGCTACAGAGAGACAGGGGCGGTATACAATGAGCAGTTCTTC. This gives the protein CASSYRETGAVYNEQFF.

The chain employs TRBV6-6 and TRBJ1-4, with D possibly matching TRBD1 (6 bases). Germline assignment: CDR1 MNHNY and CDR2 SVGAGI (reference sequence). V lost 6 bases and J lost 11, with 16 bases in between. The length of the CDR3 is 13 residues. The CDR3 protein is CASRTQGGGKLFF. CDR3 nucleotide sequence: TGTGCCAGCAGGACACAGGGAGGGGGGAAACTGTTTTTT.

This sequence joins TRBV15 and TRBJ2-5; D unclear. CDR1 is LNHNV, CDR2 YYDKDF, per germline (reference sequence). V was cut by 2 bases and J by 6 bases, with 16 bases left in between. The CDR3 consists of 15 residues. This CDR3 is CATSRLDSLVKTQYF. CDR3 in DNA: TGTGCCACCAGCAGACTAGACTCCCTTGTTAAGACCCAGTACTTC.

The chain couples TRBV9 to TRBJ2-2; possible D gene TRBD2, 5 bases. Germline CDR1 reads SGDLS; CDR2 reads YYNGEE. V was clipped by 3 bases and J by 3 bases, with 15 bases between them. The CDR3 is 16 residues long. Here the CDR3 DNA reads TGTGCCAGCAGCGCCCCCCCGGGGTGGGACACCGGGGAGCTGTTTTTT. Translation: CASSAPPGWDTGELFF.

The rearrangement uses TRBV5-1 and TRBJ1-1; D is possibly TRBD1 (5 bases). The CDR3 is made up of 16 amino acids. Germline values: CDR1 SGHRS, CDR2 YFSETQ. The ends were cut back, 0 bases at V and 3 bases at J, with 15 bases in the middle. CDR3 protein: CASSLGQGPRHTEAFF. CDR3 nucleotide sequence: TGCGCCAGCAGCTTGGGGCAGGGCCCGAGACACACTGAAGCTTTCTTT.

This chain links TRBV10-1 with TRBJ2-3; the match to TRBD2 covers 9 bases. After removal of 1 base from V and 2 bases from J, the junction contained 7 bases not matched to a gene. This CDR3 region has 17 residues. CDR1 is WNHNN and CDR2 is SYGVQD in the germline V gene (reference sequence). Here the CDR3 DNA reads TGCGCCAGCAGTGAGTTCGGCATAGCGGGAGTCACAGATACGCAGTATTTT. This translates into CASSEFGIAGVTDTQYF.